This TCR beta chain stems from a study of cytomegalovirus exposure and HLA in healthy donors. The repertoire was sequenced with immunoSEQ multiplex PCR; TCRdb's copy has only in-frame clones and lacks some. The sample holds about 110,000 clones, about 85% seen once. While the first cohort had 600 to 800 subjects, the donors belonged to the separate validation cohort of about 120 subjects. V shed 6 bases and J shed 0 bases, with 13 bases lying between them. The CDR3 extends over 15 amino acids. From germline, CDR1 is WSHSY and CDR2 SAAADI. What was sequenced was PBMCs. The chain joins TRBV10-2 to TRBJ2-3; tentatively, D is TRBD2 (5 bases). This sequence originates from a young woman in good health and CMV-seropositive. The CDR3 DNA follows: TGCGCCAGCAGCGAGGGCCTCCACAGCACAGATACGCAGTATTTT. This sequence encodes CASSEGLHSTDTQYF.